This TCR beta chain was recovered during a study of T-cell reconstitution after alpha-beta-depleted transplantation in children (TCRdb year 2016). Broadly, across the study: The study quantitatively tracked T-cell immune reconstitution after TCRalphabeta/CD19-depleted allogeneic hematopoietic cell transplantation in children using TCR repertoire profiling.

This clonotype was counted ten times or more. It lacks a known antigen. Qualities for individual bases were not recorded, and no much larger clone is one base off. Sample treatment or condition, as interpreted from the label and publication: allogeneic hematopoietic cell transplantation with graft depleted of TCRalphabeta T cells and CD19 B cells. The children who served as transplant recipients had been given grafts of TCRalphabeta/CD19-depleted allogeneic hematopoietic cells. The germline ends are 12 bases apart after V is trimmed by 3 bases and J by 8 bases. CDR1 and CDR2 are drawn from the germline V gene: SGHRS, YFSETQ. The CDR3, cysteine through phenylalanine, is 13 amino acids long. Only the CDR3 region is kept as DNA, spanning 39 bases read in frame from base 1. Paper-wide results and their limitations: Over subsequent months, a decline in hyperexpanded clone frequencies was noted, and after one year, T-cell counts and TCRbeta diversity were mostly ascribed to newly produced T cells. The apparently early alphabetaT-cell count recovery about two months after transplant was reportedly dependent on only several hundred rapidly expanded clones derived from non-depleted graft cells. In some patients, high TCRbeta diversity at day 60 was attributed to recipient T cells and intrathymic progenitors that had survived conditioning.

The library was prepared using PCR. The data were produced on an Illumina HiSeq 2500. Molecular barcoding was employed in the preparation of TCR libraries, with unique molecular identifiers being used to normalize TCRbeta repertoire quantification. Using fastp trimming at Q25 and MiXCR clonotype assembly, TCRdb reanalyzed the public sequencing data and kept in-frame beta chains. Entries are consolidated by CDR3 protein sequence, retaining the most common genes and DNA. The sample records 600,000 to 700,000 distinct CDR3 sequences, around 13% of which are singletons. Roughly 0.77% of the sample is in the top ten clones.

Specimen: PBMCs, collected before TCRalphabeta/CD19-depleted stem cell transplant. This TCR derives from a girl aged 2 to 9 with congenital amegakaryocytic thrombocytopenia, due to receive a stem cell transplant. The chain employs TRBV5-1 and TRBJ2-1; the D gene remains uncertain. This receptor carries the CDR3 CASSSLSSHEQFF. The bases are TGCGCCAGCAGCTCTCTCTCCTCCCATGAGCAGTTCTTC.